Shown below are 2 T cell receptor beta chains from a single sample sequenced in a study of T cell repertoires and Cas9 in healthy adults. The method was immunoSEQ multiplex PCR; TCRdb's version includes in-frame clones alone and lacks a portion of them. The sample has tens of thousands of clones, 75% to 95% seen once. The specimen was CD4+ effector T cells (CD127+, CD25-, CD137-, CD154-) from PBMCs; culture status not recorded. The receptors stem from a human donor in good health.

This chain connects TRBV6-5 to TRBJ2-7; 9 bases are a match to TRBD2. Germline CDR1 and CDR2: MNHEY and SVGAGI. The CDR3 covers 14 residues. Trimming removed 7 bases from V and 3 bases from J; junction bases left unmatched: 7. CDR3 in amino acids: CASNMAGGHYEQYF. The DNA for the CDR3 is TGTGCCAGCAACATGGCGGGAGGGCACTACGAGCAGTACTTC.

V is TRBV29-1 and J is TRBJ2-5; no clear D. The CDR3 has 13 residues. Trimming cost V 7 bases and J 3 bases, with 15 bases left between them. Germline V gives CDR1 SQVTM, CDR2 ANQGSEA. In DNA, the CDR3 is TGCAGCGCTACCCTCGGCCCCAAAGAGACCCAGTACTTC. This codes for CSATLGPKETQYF.